This is a list of T cell receptor beta chains from one sample in a study of blood T cell repertoires in COVID-19. Sequencing was performed with immunoSEQ multiplex PCR; in TCRdb, only in-frame clones are kept and a portion is missing. Among over 130,000 clones listed, 88% were seen once. The material sequenced was peripheral blood. All receptors come from a human donor with COVID-19, enrolled during active disease. The donor label of this sample is uncertain. Each CDR3 is given with its conserved first and last residue. A D gene is named only where the DNA matches it firmly. The size entry is marked missing in some rows and otherwise reads once, few, many or a size class.

D gene: .
clone size: .
V gene: TRBV7-9
J gene: TRBJ2-1
CDR3 DNA: TGTGCCAGCAGCTTAAGGAGGGCAGGGTTCCGTCCCACCGACAATGAGCAGTTCTTC
CDR3 protein: CASSLRRAGFRPTDNEQFF

D gene: TRBD2
clone size: .
V gene: TRBV6-5
J gene: TRBJ2-3
CDR3 DNA: TGTGCCAGCACGGGTGCGGGGGGCTCAGATACGCAGTATTTT
CDR3 protein: CASTGAGGSDTQYF

D gene: TRBD1
clone size: .
V gene: TRBV11-3
J gene: TRBJ1-2
CDR3 DNA: TGTGCCAGCAGCTCGGGACAGTATGGCTACACCTTC
CDR3 protein: CASSSGQYGYTF

D gene: .
clone size: .
V gene: TRBV7-5
J gene: TRBJ1-5
CDR3 DNA: TGTGTCAGAAGCTTAGCAGGGCAGGGAAAGGCCAATCAGCCCCAGCATTTT
CDR3 protein: CVRSLAGQGKANQPQHF

D gene: TRBD2
clone size: .
V gene: TRBV5-4
J gene: TRBJ2-5
CDR3 DNA: TGTGCCAGCAGCTACTCTAGCGGGAGGGCCCGAGAGACCCAGTACTTC
CDR3 protein: CASSYSSGRARETQYF

D gene: .
clone size: .
V gene: TRBV12-3/TRBV12-4
J gene: TRBJ2-1
CDR3 DNA: TGTGCCAGCACCTCGAGGCTAGCCAGTGAGCAGTTCTTC
CDR3 protein: CASTSRLASEQFF

D gene: TRBD1
clone size: .
V gene: TRBV5-1
J gene: TRBJ2-2
CDR3 DNA: TGCGCCAGCAGCAACGGTAGGGGGCCTCTGAACACCGGGGAGCTGTTTTTT
CDR3 protein: CASSNGRGPLNTGELFF

D gene: TRBD1
clone size: .
V gene: TRBV6-6
J gene: TRBJ1-6
CDR3 DNA: TGTGCCAGCAGTCGAACAGGGGCGACCTATAATTCACCCCTCCACTTT
CDR3 protein: CASSRTGATYNSPLHF

D gene: .
clone size: .
V gene: TRBV7-8
J gene: TRBJ1-2
CDR3 DNA: TGTGCCAGCAGCCCACAAGAGGGGGTTAACTATGGCTACACCTTC
CDR3 protein: CASSPQEGVNYGYTF

D gene: .
clone size: .
V gene: TRBV2
J gene: TRBJ2-6
CDR3 DNA: TGTGCCAGCAAGGTGACAGCTCTCTCTGGGGCCAACGTCCTGACTTTC
CDR3 protein: CASKVTALSGANVLTF

D gene: .
clone size: .
V gene: TRBV11-2
J gene: TRBJ2-3
CDR3 DNA: TGTGCCAGCAGCTTAGGAGGCGGGGCGGGAACAGATACGCAGTATTTT
CDR3 protein: CASSLGGGAGTDTQYF

D gene: TRBD1
clone size: few
V gene: TRBV6-4
J gene: TRBJ2-1
CDR3 DNA: TGTGCCAGCAGCAACCTGAACAGGGGGCTGGCCAATGAGCAGTTCTTC
CDR3 protein: CASSNLNRGLANEQFF

D gene: .
clone size: .
V gene: TRBV5-6
J gene: TRBJ1-2
CDR3 DNA: TGTGCCAGCAGCTTGGACCCGGGGGCTAACTATGGCTACACCTTC
CDR3 protein: CASSLDPGANYGYTF

D gene: TRBD2
clone size: .
V gene: TRBV10-3
J gene: TRBJ2-3
CDR3 DNA: TGTGCCATCAGCCCAGCGGGGAGCACAGATACGCAGTATTTT
CDR3 protein: CAISPAGSTDTQYF

D gene: TRBD1
clone size: .
V gene: TRBV6-5
J gene: TRBJ1-2
CDR3 DNA: TGTGCCAGCAGTTACGCGGGACAGGCCTATGGCTACACCTTC
CDR3 protein: CASSYAGQAYGYTF

D gene: TRBD2
clone size: .
V gene: TRBV6-5
J gene: TRBJ2-1
CDR3 DNA: TGTGCCAGCAGTTACTTAGCGGGGGGGCCCAATGAGCAGTTCTTC
CDR3 protein: CASSYLAGGPNEQFF

D gene: .
clone size: .
V gene: TRBV12-1
J gene: TRBJ2-1
CDR3 DNA: TGTGCCAGCAGCGCGTACGCCCCCCAGGTATATGAGCAGTTCTTC
CDR3 protein: CASSAYAPQVYEQFF